One TCR beta chain is described in this entry. Its binding antigen is unknown. The input lacks base qualities; no much larger clone sits a single base away. This entry belongs to a study of T cells in localized non-small cell lung cancer (dated by TCRdb to about 2020). For the wider study: Comparing tumors with uninvolved tumor-adjacent lungs, the study looked at the T cell repertoires of fewer than 250 patients with early-stage NSCLC. The cohort comprised under 250 treatment-naïve NSCLC patients with resected, localized lung tumors. A mean age of about 66 years was recorded for the NSCLC patients, of whom roughly 130 were male and about 100 were female. General findings and caveats noted by the study authors: Higher blood T cell density associated with longer overall survival, while higher adjacent-lung clonality associated with shorter survival. Because multi-region sequencing of the tumors was not done, intratumor heterogeneity could not be ruled out. Because of the exploratory design, TCR variables were selected using unadjusted p-values without false-discovery rate correction. A median of approximately 50 of the top 100 tumor clones turned up in the paired uninvolved adjacent lung, and 25 to 30 of those clones also ranked among the top 100 of that same adjacent lung. Uninvolved tumor-adjacent lung showed the highest T cell clonality, higher than tumor, which suggests more focused antigenic responses in the adjacent lung.

TCR beta CDR3 regions were sequenced from DNA using the immunoSEQ Assay. Turning to the authors' computational methods: To compute T cell density, TCR beta template counts were normalized to usable DNA, which was estimated by amplifying housekeeping genes. Richness was estimated with the preseqR package, extrapolating to 400,000 templates for PBMC samples and 120,000 templates for tissue samples. Clonality was taken to be one minus Pielou's evenness. Tissue-enriched TCRs were identified by differential abundance testing using productive amino-acid clonotypes, minimum total count 5 and alpha 0.1. The Jaccard Index and the Morisita Overlap Index were used to measure repertoire overlap between compartments. TCR beta CDR3s were clustered by GLIPH together with public tetramer-defined viral CDR3s, and at least three viral sequences plus V-gene enrichment were required for viral motifs. TCRdb took over this immuneACCESS table, retaining in-frame rearrangements with V and J assigned. Such tables are incomplete; in checked studies, under half of the missing clones stem from an unresolved V gene, and the remainder is unexplained. V and J calls and clone size are copied from that table; D and trimming were computed from the DNA. In all, the sample holds roughly 4,400 clones, and around 30% of those were seen once. More than 9% of the sample rests with the top ten.

The germline V and J ends show losses of 5 bases and 6 bases respectively, and no gene match explains 9 bases of the junction. As encoded in the germline V gene (reference sequence), CDR1 is LNHDA while CDR2 is SQIVND. The CDR3 sequence holds 15 residues, the cysteine and phenylalanine included. The retained sequence is limited to the CDR3, 45 bases, with the frame set at the first base. At diagnosis, peripheral blood, uninvolved tumor-adjacent lung and tumor were collected and were preserved as a mix of fresh-frozen and FFPE material. This sequence uses TRBV19 and TRBJ2-1; 8 central nucleotides agree with TRBD1. The TCR was taken from a male donor older than 55 with stage III lung adenocarcinoma. The material was lung tumor tissue, obtained before any cancer treatment. For the CDR3, the sequence is CASSPDRGYSNEQFF. At the DNA level, the sequence is TGTGCCAGTAGTCCAGACAGGGGCTACTCCAATGAGCAGTTCTTC.